Below are 11 T cell receptor beta chains sequenced from a single sample in a study of blood T cell repertoires in COVID-19. Sequenced by immunoSEQ multiplex PCR; TCRdb stores in-frame clones only, minus some. The sample lists some 170,000 clones, 82% occurring once. The sequencing input was peripheral blood. Receptors were obtained from a woman aged 70-85 years with acute or convalescent COVID-19.

The CDR3 reads CASSLGPREVTYEQYF. The CDR3 DNA reads TGCGCCAGCAGCTTGGGTCCCAGGGAGGTAACCTACGAGCAGTACTTC. The gene calls are TRBV5-1 and TRBJ2-7; tentative D call: TRBD2 (6 bases). Trimming left V 0 bases short and J 2 bases short, with 15 bases between. Germline V gene data show CDR1 as SGHRS and CDR2 as YFSETQ. The CDR3 sequence is 16 residues long.

This clone is a singleton in its sample. This chain connects TRBV7-8 to TRBJ2-5; 8 positions match TRBD2. The CDR3 consists of 16 residues. Unmatched junction bases numbered 5, after V lost 1 base and J lost 1 base. Germline V CDR1 and CDR2: SGHVS, FQNEAQ. CDR3 coding DNA: TGTGCCAGCAGCTTAGAGGAGCGGGAGACCCAAGAGACCCAGTACTTC. Residues: CASSLEERETQETQYF.

The chain uses TRBV27 and TRBJ2-3, with no clear D. The germline V and J ends were trimmed by 5 bases and 7 bases, with 10 bases remaining between them. There are 12 residues in the CDR3. Per the germline V gene, CDR1 is MNHEY and CDR2 is SMNVEV (reference sequence). CDR3 residues: CASSTGDHTQYF. The DNA of the CDR3 is TGTGCCAGCAGTACGGGTGACCATACGCAGTATTTT.

A few counts support this clone. This chain links TRBV19 with TRBJ2-7; 10 bases are a match to TRBD1. V shed 3 bases, J shed 4 bases, and the junction held 9 bases outside the gene matches. The CDR3 totals 16 residues. Germline-derived CDR1 and CDR2 are LNHDA and SQIVND (reference sequence). CDR3 in amino acids: CASSIGDRGAGYEQYF. CDR3 bases: TGTGCCAGTAGTATCGGGGACAGGGGTGCAGGATACGAGCAGTACTTC.

V usage is TRBV19 and J usage is TRBJ2-3, with D tentatively TRBD2 (6 bases). This CDR3 is built from 15 residues. V shed 0 bases and J shed 4 bases, with 11 bases lying between them. Looked up from germline, CDR1 is LNHDA and CDR2 is SQIVND (reference sequence). CDR3 region: CASSIEGGGSDTQYF. The DNA for the CDR3 is TGTGCCAGTAGTATAGAGGGGGGAGGTTCAGATACGCAGTATTTT.

The CDR3 sequence: CASTPRTGHSYEQYF. CDR3 coding DNA: TGTGCCAGCACCCCCCGGACAGGCCACTCCTACGAGCAGTACTTC. The chain combines TRBV6-6 with TRBJ2-7; TRBD1 aligns across 7 bases. The ends lost 7 bases at V and 0 bases at J; junction bases unmatched: 9. Germline assignment: CDR1 MNHNY and CDR2 SVGAGI (reference sequence). The CDR3 totals 15 residues.

CDR3 DNA: TGTGCCAGCAGCGCTACTAGCGGGGCAGATACGCAGTATTTT. It is translated as CASSATSGADTQYF. The chain couples TRBV9 to TRBJ2-3; 10 nucleotides align to TRBD2. Germline V gene sequence: CDR1 SGDLS, CDR2 YYNGEE. V lost 3 bases to trimming and J lost 4 bases; unmatched junction nucleotides: 2. This CDR3 is 14 amino acids long.

The V call is TRBV27, the J call TRBJ2-7; D gene unclear. The CDR3 has 16 amino acids. The V gene lost 5 bases and the J gene lost 3 bases, with 20 bases spanning the gap. CDR1 is MNHEY and CDR2 is SMNVEV in the germline V gene (reference sequence). The DNA of the CDR3 is TGTGCCAGCAGTCCCCACCCCTCTAGTCCTTTCTACGAGCAGTACTTC. This encodes CASSPHPSSPFYEQYF.

V gene TRBV2 combines with J gene TRBJ2-7; a weak D match, TRBD2 (6 bases). CDR3 length equals 17 residues. Trimming cost V 3 bases and J 0 bases, with 18 bases left between them. Germline CDR1 and CDR2: SNHLY and FYNNEI. CDR3 loop: CASSDPEGLLPSYEQYF. The DNA of the CDR3 is TGTGCCAGCAGTGATCCCGAGGGACTTCTTCCCTCCTACGAGCAGTACTTC. The whole variable domain, remainder taken from reference TRBV2 and TRBJ2-7, is EPEVTQTPSHQVTQMGQEVILRCVPISNHLYFYWYRQILGQKVEFLVSFYNNEISEKSEIFDDQFSVERPDGSNFTLKIRSTKLEDSAMYFCASSDPEGLLPSYEQYFGPGTRLTVT.

This rearrangement joins TRBV6-2 or TRBV6-3 to TRBJ2-6; TRBD1 matches at 7 bases. J lost 2 bases, V lost 5 bases, and 3 bases had no gene match. Germline loops: CDR1 MNHEY, CDR2 SVGEGT. This CDR3 region has 15 residues. CDR3 sequence reads: CASSLDRAGANVLTF. CDR3 coding DNA: TGTGCCAGCAGTCTAGACAGGGCTGGGGCCAACGTCCTGACTTTC.

This clone was seen a handful of times. The genes are TRBV6-5 and TRBJ2-7, with D perhaps TRBD1 (5 bases). Germline assignment: CDR1 MNHEY and CDR2 SVGAGI. Trimming took 6 bases from V and 0 from J, leaving 12 bases between them. The CDR3 covers 14 residues. CDR3 amino acids: CASSRQLYSYEQYF. The CDR3 DNA reads TGTGCCAGCAGCCGACAGTTATACTCCTACGAGCAGTACTTC.